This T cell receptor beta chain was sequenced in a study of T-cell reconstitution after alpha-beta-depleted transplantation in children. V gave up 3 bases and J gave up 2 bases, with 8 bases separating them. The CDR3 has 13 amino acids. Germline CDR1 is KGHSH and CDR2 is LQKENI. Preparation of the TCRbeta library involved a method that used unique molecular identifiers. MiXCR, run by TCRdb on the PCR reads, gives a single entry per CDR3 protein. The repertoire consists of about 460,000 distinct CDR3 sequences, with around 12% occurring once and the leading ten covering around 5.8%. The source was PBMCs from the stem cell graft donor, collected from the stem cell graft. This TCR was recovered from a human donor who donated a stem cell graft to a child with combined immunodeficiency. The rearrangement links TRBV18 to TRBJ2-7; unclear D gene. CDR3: CASSPPLAYEQYF. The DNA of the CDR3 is TGTGCCAGCTCACCTCCCCTAGCCTACGAGCAGTACTTC.